The 13 T cell receptor beta chains reported below all come from one sample, sequenced in a study of CD8+ T cells in alopecia areata. Treatment defined: oral pan-JAK inhibitor, 5-10 mg twice daily. Extracted from the samples, RNA was reverse transcribed into cDNA to serve as the sequencing template. Clones were read by immunoSEQ multiplex PCR, and TCRdb kept only the in-frame ones, dropping some. The sample holds more than 150,000 clones, roughly half seen once. The material was CD8+ T cells sorted from blood, obtained at week 52, from a patient treated with tofacitinib. The receptor set was obtained from a human donor with alopecia areata.

The V and J genes are TRBV19 and TRBJ1-2, with unresolved D. The CDR3 is 12 residues long. Trimming stripped 5 bases from V and 4 bases from J, with 8 bases between. CDR1 is LNHDA, CDR2 SQIVND, per germline (reference sequence). The CDR3 loop reads CASSLDGYGYTF. Written as DNA, the CDR3 is TGTGCCAGTAGTTTGGACGGCTATGGCTACACCTTC.

This clone was picked up one time. CDR3 sequence: CAIRSGGAGNEQFF. CDR3 coding DNA: TGTGCCATAAGGAGCGGGGGGGCAGGCAATGAGCAGTTCTTC. V gene TRBV2 combines with J gene TRBJ2-1; 10 bases are shared with TRBD2. Germline V gene sequence: CDR1 SNHLY, CDR2 FYNNEI. The CDR3 contains 14 residues. The trim removed 10 bases at V and 6 bases at J, leaving 9 bases unmatched.

This clone was seen a handful of times. The rearrangement links TRBV7-9 to TRBJ2-1; D tentatively fits TRBD1 or TRBD2 (7 bases each). The ends were cut back, 6 bases at V and 4 bases at J, with 10 bases in the middle. CDR1 is SEHNR, CDR2 FQNEAQ, per germline (reference sequence). This CDR3 spans 13 amino acids. The CDR3 sequence: CASRQGGYNEQFF. The CDR3 DNA sequence: TGTGCCAGCAGGCAGGGGGGGTACAATGAGCAGTTCTTC.

The chain combines TRBV5-4 with TRBJ2-7, with TRBD2 matching over 7 bases. V shed 4 bases, J shed 6 bases, and the junction held 7 bases outside the gene matches. Germline V lookup: CDR1 SGHNT, CDR2 YYREEE (reference sequence). This CDR3 region has 13 residues. The CDR3 is CASSPSGLLEQYF. The DNA of the CDR3 is TGTGCCAGCAGCCCTAGCGGTCTTCTCGAGCAGTACTTC.

This chain connects TRBV7-9 to TRBJ2-1; D possibly corresponds to TRBD1 (6 bases). CDR1 and CDR2 from the germline V gene are SEHNR and FQNEAQ (reference sequence). Between the trimmed V and J ends, which lost 5 bases and 8 bases, there was a span of 13 bases. CDR3 length: 13 residues. CDR3 protein: CASSPVYRDEQFF. CDR3 coding DNA: TGTGCCAGCAGCCCAGTATACAGGGATGAGCAGTTCTTC.

V gene TRBV29-1 combines with J gene TRBJ2-7; TRBD1 might be the D (5 bases). V lost 6 bases, J lost 0 bases, and 12 bases lay in between. The CDR3 covers 13 residues. Germline-derived CDR1 and CDR2 are SQVTM and ANQGSEA. CDR3 sequence reads: CSVGAAPSYEQYF. DNA for the CDR3: TGCAGCGTAGGGGCGGCCCCCTCCTACGAGCAGTACTTC.

The J gene is TRBJ2-1, the V gene TRBV27; no clear D. Germline V gene lookup returns CDR1 MNHEY and CDR2 SMNVEV (reference sequence). This CDR3 has 12 residues. The V end lost 5 bases, the J end lost 10 bases, and 12 bases lay between the germline ends. CDR3 residues: CASSPNFQEQFF. In nucleotides, the CDR3 is TGTGCCAGCAGTCCTAATTTTCAAGAGCAGTTCTTC.

On this clone: Distinct nucleotide sequences in the sample also encode this CDR3. This sequence joins TRBV29-1 and TRBJ2-1, with D possibly TRBD2 on 6 matching bases. Trimming removed 4 bases at V and 8 bases at J, with 6 bases between. The germline gives CDR1 SQVTM, CDR2 ANQGSEA. The CDR3 is 10 residues long. The CDR3 coding sequence is TGCAGCGTTGGGGGGGATGAGCAGTTCTTC. Residues: CSVGGDEQFF.

This chain connects TRBV9 to TRBJ2-1; D ambiguous. This CDR3 is 11 amino acids long. The germline gives CDR1 SGDLS, CDR2 YYNGEE. Trimming took off 4 bases at V and 5 bases at J, with 4 bases between the two ends. CDR3 region: CASSLDNEQFF. CDR3 bases: TGTGCCAGCAGCCTAGACAATGAGCAGTTCTTC. Drawing the rest from reference TRBV9 and TRBJ2-1, the complete variable domain is DSGVTQTPKHLITATGQRVTLRCSPRSGDLSVYWYQQSLDQGLQFLIQYYNGEERAKGNILERFSAQQFPDLHSELNLSSLELGDSALYFCASSLDNEQFFGPGTRLTVL.

The J gene is TRBJ1-2, the V gene TRBV9; TRBD1 matches 9 bases. CDR1 SGDLS and CDR2 YYNGEE come from the germline V gene. This CDR3 is built from 18 residues. With 0 bases clipped from V and 1 base from J, the junction kept 10 bases outside the gene matches. In DNA form, the CDR3 reads TGTGCCAGCAGCGTAGGAGGCACAGGGGGCTTGAGTAACTATGGCTACACCTTC. This sequence encodes CASSVGGTGGLSNYGYTF.

CDR3 nucleotide sequence: TGTGCCTGGAGTGTAGCCGGGTACGGCTACACCTTC. It yields the protein CAWSVAGYGYTF. The rearrangement links TRBV30 to TRBJ1-2; D is ambiguous. V lost 0 bases and J lost 8, with 10 bases in between. Per the germline V gene, CDR1 is GTSNPN and CDR2 is SVGIG (reference sequence). This CDR3 is built from 12 residues.

Written as DNA, the CDR3 is TGTGCCAGCAGCTTGGTCCGGGTCCAGGAGACCCAGTACTTC. Translated, it gives CASSLVRVQETQYF. This sequence joins TRBV7-8 and TRBJ2-5; D gene unclear. The CDR3 is 14 amino acids. Germline loops: CDR1 SGHVS, CDR2 FQNEAQ. V lost 3 bases and J lost 5, with 13 bases in between.

This clone was counted ten times or more. V is TRBV7-2 and J is TRBJ2-6; possibly TRBD1 for D (5 bases). This CDR3 region has 17 residues. V dropped 2 bases and J dropped 0 bases, with 11 bases sitting between them. Per germline, CDR1 SGHTA and CDR2 FQGNSA. The CDR3 nucleotides read TGTGCCAGCAGCTTAAGAGGACATCTCTCTGGGGCCAACGTCCTGACTTTC. This encodes CASSLRGHLSGANVLTF.